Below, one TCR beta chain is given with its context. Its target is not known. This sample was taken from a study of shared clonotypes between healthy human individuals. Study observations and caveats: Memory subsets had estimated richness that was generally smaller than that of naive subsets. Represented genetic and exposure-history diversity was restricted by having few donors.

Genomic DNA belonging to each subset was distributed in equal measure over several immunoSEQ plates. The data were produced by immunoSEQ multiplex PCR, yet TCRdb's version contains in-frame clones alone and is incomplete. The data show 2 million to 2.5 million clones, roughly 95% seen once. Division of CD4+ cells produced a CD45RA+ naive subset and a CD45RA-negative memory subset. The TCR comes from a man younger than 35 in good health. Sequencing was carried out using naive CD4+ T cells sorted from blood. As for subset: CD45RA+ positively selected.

Here the CDR3 DNA reads TGTGCCAGCAGCCGGGTCGGTAAGACCCAGTACTTC. Translation: CASSRVGKTQYF. This chain connects TRBV9 to TRBJ2-5; D call uncertain. With 4 bases removed from V and 6 bases from J, the gap between germline ends came to 10 bases. CDR3 length: 12 amino acids. CDR1 and CDR2 (germline): SGDLS, YYNGEE.